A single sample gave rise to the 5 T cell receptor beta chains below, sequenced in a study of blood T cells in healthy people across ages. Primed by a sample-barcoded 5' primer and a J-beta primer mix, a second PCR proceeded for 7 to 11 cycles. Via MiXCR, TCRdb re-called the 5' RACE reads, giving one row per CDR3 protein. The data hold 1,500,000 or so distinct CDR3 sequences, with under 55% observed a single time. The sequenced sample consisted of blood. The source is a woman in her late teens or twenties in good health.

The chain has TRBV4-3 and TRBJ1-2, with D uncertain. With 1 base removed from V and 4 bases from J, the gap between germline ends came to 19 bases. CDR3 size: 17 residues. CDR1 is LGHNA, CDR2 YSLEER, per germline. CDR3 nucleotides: TGCGCCAGCAGCCAAGTAGGAAGGGTGGCAGGTCTCTATGGCTACACCTTC. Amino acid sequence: CASSQVGRVAGLYGYTF.

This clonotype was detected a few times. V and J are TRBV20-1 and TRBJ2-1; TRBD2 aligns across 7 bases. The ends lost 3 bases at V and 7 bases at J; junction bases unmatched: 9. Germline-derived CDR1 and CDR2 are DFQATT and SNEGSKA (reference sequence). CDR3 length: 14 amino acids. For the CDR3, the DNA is TGCAGTGCTAGCGCGGGAGAGATAGGGAATGAGCAGTTCTTC. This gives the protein CSASAGEIGNEQFF.

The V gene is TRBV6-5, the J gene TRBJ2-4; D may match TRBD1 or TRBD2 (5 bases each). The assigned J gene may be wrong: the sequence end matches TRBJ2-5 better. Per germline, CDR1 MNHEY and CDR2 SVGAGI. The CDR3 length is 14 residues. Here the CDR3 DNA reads TGTGCCAGCAGCCGAGGGGACGCCCAAGAGACCCAGTACTTC. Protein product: CASSRGDAQETQYF.

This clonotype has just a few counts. The CDR3 reads CAISERTGVGYTF. The CDR3 coding sequence is TGTGCCATCAGTGAGAGGACAGGGGTCGGCTACACCTTC. This chain uses TRBV10-3 with TRBJ1-2; TRBD1 matches 9 bases. CDR3 length: 13 amino acids. Per germline, CDR1 ENHRY and CDR2 SYGVKD. Losses at the gene ends were 2 bases for V and 8 bases for J; bases not matched to a gene: 3.

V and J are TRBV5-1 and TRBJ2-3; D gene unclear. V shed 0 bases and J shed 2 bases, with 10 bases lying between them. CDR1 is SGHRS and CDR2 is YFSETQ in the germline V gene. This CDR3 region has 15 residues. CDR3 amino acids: CASSLVVGLTDTQYF. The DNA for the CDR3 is TGCGCCAGCAGCTTGGTAGTAGGCCTCACAGATACGCAGTATTTT.